This passage covers 7 T cell receptor beta chains from one sample sequenced in a study of T-cell reconstitution after alpha-beta-depleted transplantation in children. The TCRbeta library incorporated unique molecular identifiers. TCRdb re-called the PCR reads with MiXCR, one entry per CDR3 protein. The sample has about 200,000 distinct CDR3 sequences; 5.5% to 7% are singletons. Sequenced material: PBMCs, taken before TCRalphabeta/CD19-depleted stem cell transplant. Every receptor here comes from a boy between 2 and 10 years old with acute lymphoblastic leukemia, due to receive a stem cell transplant.

This clonotype was counted at least ten times. The chain has TRBV4-3 and TRBJ2-1, with 10 positions matching TRBD1. The CDR3 extends over 16 amino acids. Trimming took 2 bases from V and 4 from J; bases not matched to a gene: 5. CDR1 LGHNA and CDR2 YSLEER come from the germline V gene. Here the CDR3 DNA reads TGCGCCAGCAGCCAATACCGGGACAGGGGTTACAATGAGCAGTTCTTC. This translates into CASSQYRDRGYNEQFF.

The J gene is TRBJ1-6, the V gene TRBV20-1; 9 positions match TRBD1. CDR1 is DFQATT, CDR2 SNEGSKA, per germline (reference sequence). J lost 6 bases, V lost 7 bases, and 10 bases had no gene match. This CDR3 has 15 residues. The CDR3 bases are TGCAGTGGGTACGGGACAGGGTTCGGTAATTCACCCCTCCACTTT. It translates to CSGYGTGFGNSPLHF.

This clonotype was found many times. The chain carries TRBV28 and TRBJ2-7; the D gene is possibly TRBD2 (7 bases). The V gene's germline CDR1 is MDHEN and CDR2 SYDVKM. CDR3 length: 18 residues. The V end was cut by 6 bases, the J end by 3 bases, with 27 bases between. The DNA of the CDR3 is TGTGCCAGCAGCCCACTACATGTCGCTTCAGGGGACTACTACGAGCAGTACTTC. Its translation: CASSPLHVASGDYYEQYF.

This clonotype has a count of ten or more. This sequence joins TRBV29-1 and TRBJ2-2, with 7 bases identical to TRBD2. The CDR3 length is 11 residues. Germline CDR1 is SQVTM and CDR2 is ANQGSEA. V shed 6 bases, J shed 6 bases, and the junction held 1 base outside the gene matches. The CDR3 DNA sequence: TGCAGCGTGGGGGGGTCCGGGGAGCTGTTTTTT. It is translated as CSVGGSGELFF.

This clonotype was recorded many times. This chain links TRBV28 with TRBJ2-6; 10 bases align to TRBD1. Trimming took 2 bases from V and 2 from J; bases not matched to a gene: 6. The CDR3 length is 18 residues. Germline assignment: CDR1 MDHEN and CDR2 SYDVKM. DNA of the CDR3: TGTGCCAGCAGTTTACCTGGGACAGGGGTTGCTGGGGCCAACGTCCTGACTTTC. It yields the protein CASSLPGTGVAGANVLTF.

This clonotype occurred many times. The chain joins TRBV12-3 or TRBV12-4 to TRBJ2-2; TRBD1 agrees at 9 bases. After removal of 5 bases from V and 1 base from J, the junction contained 8 bases not matched to a gene. This CDR3 is built from 17 residues. For the CDR3, the DNA is TGTGCCAGCAGTCCCCCCCCGGGACAGGGGAACACCGGGGAGCTGTTTTTT. Protein: CASSPPPGQGNTGELFF.

This clonotype was seen ten or more times. The chain links TRBV6-2 or TRBV6-3 to TRBJ1-2, with a weak D call TRBD1 (5 bases). This CDR3 region has 14 residues. Trimming cost V 2 bases and J 7 bases, with 14 bases left between them. Germline CDR1 is MNHEY and CDR2 is SVGEGT. For the CDR3, the DNA is TGTGCCAGCAGTTACATGCAGGGAGCGAGTGGCTACACCTTC. This translates into CASSYMQGASGYTF.